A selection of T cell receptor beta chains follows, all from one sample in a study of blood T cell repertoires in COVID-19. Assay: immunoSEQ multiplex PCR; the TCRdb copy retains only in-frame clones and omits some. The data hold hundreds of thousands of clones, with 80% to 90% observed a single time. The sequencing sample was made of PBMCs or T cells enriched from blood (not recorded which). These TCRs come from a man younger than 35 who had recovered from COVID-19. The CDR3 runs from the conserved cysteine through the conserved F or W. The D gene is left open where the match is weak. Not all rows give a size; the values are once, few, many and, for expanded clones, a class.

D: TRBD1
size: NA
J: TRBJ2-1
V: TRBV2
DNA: TGTGCCAGTAAGACGGACAGGAGCTCCTACAATGAGCAGTTCTTC
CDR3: CASKTDRSSYNEQFF

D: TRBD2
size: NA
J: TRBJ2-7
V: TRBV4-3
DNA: TGCGCCAGCAGCCAAGTCTCGGGGAGGGCCAATTACGAGCAGTACTTC
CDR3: CASSQVSGRANYEQYF

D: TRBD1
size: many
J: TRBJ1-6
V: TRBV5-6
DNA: TGTGCCAGCAGCTGGGGACAGGGGTCGAATTCACCCCTCCACTTT
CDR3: CASSWGQGSNSPLHF

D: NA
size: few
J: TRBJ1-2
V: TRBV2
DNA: TGTGCCAGCAGTGAACCTCTAGGACAGAGTCTACGTAACTATGGCTACACCTTC
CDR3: CASSEPLGQSLRNYGYTF

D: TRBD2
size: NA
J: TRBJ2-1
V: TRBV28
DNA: TGTGCCAGCAGACCCTCCGGGACTAGCGGGAGCTATGAGCAGTTCTTC
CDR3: CASRPSGTSGSYEQFF

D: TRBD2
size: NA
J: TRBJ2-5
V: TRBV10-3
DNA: TGTGCCATCAGTGGGACCGGCGGGCTAGCGGGGGCCCCGGTGGAGACCCAGTACTTC
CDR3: CAISGTGGLAGAPVETQYF

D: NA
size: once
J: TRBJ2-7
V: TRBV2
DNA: TGTGCCAGCAGTTCACAGGGTAATAATCCCTACGAGCAGTACTTC
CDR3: CASSSQGNNPYEQYF

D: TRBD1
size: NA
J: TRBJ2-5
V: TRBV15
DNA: TGTGCCACCAGGGCGACAGGGAAGGGAGAGACCCAGTACTTC
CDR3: CATRATGKGETQYF

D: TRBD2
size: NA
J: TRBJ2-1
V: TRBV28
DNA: TGTGCCAGCAGTTCCTATCTAGCGGGGGGTTACAATGAGCAGTTCTTC
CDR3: CASSSYLAGGYNEQFF

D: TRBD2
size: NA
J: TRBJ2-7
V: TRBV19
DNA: TGTGCCAGCAGAGATCCGGGGGGGAGCGGGGAGCAGTACTTC
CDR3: CASRDPGGSGEQYF

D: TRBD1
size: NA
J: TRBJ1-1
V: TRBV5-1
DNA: TGCGCCAGCAGCTGGAGGGGGCGGATTGTCGAGAACACTGAAGCTTTCTTT
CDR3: CASSWRGRIVENTEAFF

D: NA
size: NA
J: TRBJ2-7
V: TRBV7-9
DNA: TGTGCCAGCAGCGAACTTCCGGCGACTACCTACGAGCAGTACTTC
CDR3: CASSELPATTYEQYF

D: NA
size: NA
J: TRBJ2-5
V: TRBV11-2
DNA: TGTGCCAGCAGCTTAGTGCCCTCCGGAGGAGGAGAGACCCAGTACTTC
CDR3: CASSLVPSGGGETQYF

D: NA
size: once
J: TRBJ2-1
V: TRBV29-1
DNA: TGCAGCGTTGAGATAGGGGCCCGGTTCTTC
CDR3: CSVEIGARFF

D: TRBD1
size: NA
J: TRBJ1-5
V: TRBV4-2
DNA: TGTGCCAGCAGCCCTGAGGACAGGTATAGCAATCAGCCCCAGCATTTT
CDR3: CASSPEDRYSNQPQHF

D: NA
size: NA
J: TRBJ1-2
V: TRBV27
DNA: TGTGCCAGCAGTTTAAACAGGCAGTTAGCTAACTATGGCTACACCTTC
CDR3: CASSLNRQLANYGYTF

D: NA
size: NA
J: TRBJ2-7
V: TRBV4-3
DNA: TGCGCCAGCAGCCCTCAGGCAGCACTAGCCTACGAGCAGTACTTC
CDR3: CASSPQAALAYEQYF

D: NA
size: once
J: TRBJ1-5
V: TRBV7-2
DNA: TGTGCCAGCAGCAACCGGGACAATCAGCCCCAGCATTTT
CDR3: CASSNRDNQPQHF

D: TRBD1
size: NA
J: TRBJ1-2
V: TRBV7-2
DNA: TGTGCCAGCAGCTATACCGCGGGACAGGGGAACGGCTACACCTTC
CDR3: CASSYTAGQGNGYTF

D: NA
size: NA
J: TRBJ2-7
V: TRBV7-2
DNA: TGTGCCAGCAGTGTCGGACAGTCAACCTCCTACGAGCAGTACTTC
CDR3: CASSVGQSTSYEQYF

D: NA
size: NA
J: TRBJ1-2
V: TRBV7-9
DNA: TGTGCCAGCAGCTTAACATCCTTCTATGGCTACACCTTC
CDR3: CASSLTSFYGYTF

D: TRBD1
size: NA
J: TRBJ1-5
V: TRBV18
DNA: TGTGCCAGCTCGCCCGGGACAGGGAATCAGCCCCAGCATTTT
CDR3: CASSPGTGNQPQHF

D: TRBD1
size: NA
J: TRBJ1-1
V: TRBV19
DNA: TGTGCCAGTACCACCAGACAGGGCAGGACTGAAGCTTTCTTT
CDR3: CASTTRQGRTEAFF

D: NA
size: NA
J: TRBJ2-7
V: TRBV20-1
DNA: TGCAGTGCTAGAGAGAGCTACGAGCAGTACTTC
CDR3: CSARESYEQYF